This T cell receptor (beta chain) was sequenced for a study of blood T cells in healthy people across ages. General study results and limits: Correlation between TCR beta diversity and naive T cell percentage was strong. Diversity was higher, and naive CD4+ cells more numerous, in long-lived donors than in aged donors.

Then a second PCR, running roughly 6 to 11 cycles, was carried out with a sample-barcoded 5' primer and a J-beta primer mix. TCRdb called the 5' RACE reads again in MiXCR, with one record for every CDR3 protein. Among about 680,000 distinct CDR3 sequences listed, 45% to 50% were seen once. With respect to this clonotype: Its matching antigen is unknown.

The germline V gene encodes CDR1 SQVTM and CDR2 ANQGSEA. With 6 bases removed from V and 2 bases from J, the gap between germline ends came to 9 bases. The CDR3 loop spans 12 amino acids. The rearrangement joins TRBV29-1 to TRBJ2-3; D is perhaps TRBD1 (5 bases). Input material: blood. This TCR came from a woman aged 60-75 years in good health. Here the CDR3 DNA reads TGCAGCGTGAGACAGCACACAGATACGCAGTATTTT. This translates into CSVRQHTDTQYF.